Following are 21 T cell receptor delta chains from one sample sequenced in a study of γδ T cells in repeated Plasmodium falciparum infection. Vgamma9/Vdelta2+ and Vdelta2-negative gammadelta T cells were flow-sorted from PBMC for bulk sequencing. TCRdb re-called clones from the multiplex PCR reads via CATT. The table has tens of thousands of delta-chain clones, approximately 1.4% seen once; the top ten hold 8.5% to 10%. The sequenced sample consisted of gamma-delta T cells from blood. These receptors were collected from a pool of human donors (malaria-infected and uninfected, not separated).

This clone occurred many times. This same CDR3 is encoded by further DNA sequences in the sample. The chain recombines TRDV1 with TRDJ1, with D uncertain. This CDR3 has 15 amino acids. From germline, CDR1 is TSWWSYY and CDR2 QGS. Deletions cut 0 bases from V and 1 base from J, with 9 bases between. Here the CDR3 reads CALGELPVGTDKLIF. The CDR3 region has the DNA TGTGCTCTTGGGGAACTACCGGTGGGCACCGATAAACTCATCTTT.

Turning to this clone: The TCRdb protein comes from a much larger clone and disagrees with this DNA's translation at residue 12, likely due to a read error; the protein given here is derived from the DNA. No J gene call was made, and the V gene is TRDV1; TRDD3 was called by the table and not checked on the DNA. This CDR3 has 14 amino acids. Germline V gene sequence: CDR1 TSWWSYY, CDR2 QGS. In DNA form, the CDR3 reads TGTGCTCTTGGGGAGTTCCTCTACACCGATAAACCCATCTTT. The encoded protein is CALGEFLYTDKPIF.

With respect to this clone: The amino acid sequence in TCRdb belongs to a much larger clone and departs from this DNA's translation at residue 13, likely a sequencing read error; the sequence shown is translated from the DNA. The V call is TRDV1, the J call TRDJ1; D is possibly TRDD3 (8 bases). The J gene comes from matching the DNA to germline here; TCRdb lacks it. CDR3 size: 21 residues. Per germline, CDR1 TSWWSYY and CDR2 QGS. Trimming pared 4 bases from V and 2 bases from J, leaving 32 bases between. Written as DNA, the CDR3 is TGTGCTCTTGGGGCCCATTCCTACGTTGGTGGGGGATGCTCAGAAACCGATAAACTCATCTTT. This codes for CALGAHSYVGGGCSETDKLIF.

This clone was observed a few times. The chain links TRDV1 to TRDJ1; 8 bases match TRDD3. The J gene, absent from TCRdb, was called here by matching the DNA to germline. Germline values: CDR1 TSWWSYY, CDR2 QGS. Trimming at V came to 4 bases and at J to 3 bases, leaving 22 bases not matched to a gene. The CDR3 contains 20 residues. CDR3 sequence: CALGVPRLVLVGGLPDKLIF. The CDR3 DNA sequence: TGTGCTCTTGGGGTGCCCCGACTGGTGTTAGTTGGGGGATTGCCCGATAAACTCATCTTT.

The sample holds many counts of this clone. The chain employs TRDV1 and TRDJ1; 9 nucleotides match TRDD3. Unmatched junction bases numbered 16, after V lost 5 bases and J lost 6 bases. The CDR3 covers 17 residues. Germline V gene data show CDR1 as TSWWSYY and CDR2 as QGS. This chain's CDR3 is CALGNWNWGTHRNKLIF. CDR3 bases: TGTGCTCTTGGGAACTGGAACTGGGGGACCCATCGGAATAAACTCATCTTT.

This clone was observed at least ten times. It differs at one base from a far larger clone, so likely a read error. Other DNA sequences in this sample translate to the same CDR3. This chain's CDR3 is CALGFTGGYPPTAQLFF. CDR3 sequence (DNA): TGTGCTCTTGGATTTACTGGGGGATACCCCCCGACAGCGCAACTCTTCTTT. The rearrangement links TRDV1 to TRDJ2, with 12 bases identical to TRDD3. No J gene is reported in TCRdb; it was inferred here by comparing the DNA with germline. The CDR3 length is 17 residues. Germline V lookup: CDR1 TSWWSYY, CDR2 QGS.

This clone has more than one count but fewer than ten. This is likely an artifact of a read error, given a far larger clone one base away. Within the sample, other DNA sequences also encode this same CDR3. The chain has TRDV2 and TRDJ1, with a weak D call TRDD3 (7 bases). TCRdb gives no J gene; it was assigned here by matching the DNA to germline. Germline loops: CDR1 GEAIGNYY, CDR2 EKD. This CDR3 comprises 19 residues. The CDR3 reads CACDSPSKGDPTHTDKLIF. The DNA for the CDR3 is TGTGCCTGTGACTCCCCTTCTAAGGGGGATCCTACCCACACTGATAAACTCATCTTT.

About this clone itself: At one of its ends the junction is not consistent with the germline gene, which may arise from a read error. The rearrangement joins TRDV1 to TRDJ1; 9 positions agree with TRDD3. The germline gives CDR1 TSWWSYY, CDR2 QGS. The CDR3 covers 18 residues. Here the CDR3 DNA reads TGTGCTCTTGGCGAGGCTTCCGGGGGATACCCTTACACCGATGAACTCATCTTT. Translated, it gives CALGEASGGYPYTDELIF.

This clone was recorded many times. The rearrangement joins TRDV1 to TRDJ1; perhaps TRDD2 as D (5 bases). Per germline, CDR1 TSWWSYY and CDR2 QGS. The CDR3 contains 15 residues. Trimming cost V 0 bases and J 8 bases, with 16 bases left between them. The CDR3 spells CALGELVLLTIKLIF. In nucleotides, the CDR3 is TGTGCTCTTGGGGAACTCGTCCTTCTAACTATCAAACTCATCTTT.

Worth noting for this clone: TCRdb pairs this DNA with a much larger clone's protein that differs at residue 15, likely a read error; the protein shown was translated from the DNA. The rearrangement joins TRDV1 to TRDJ1, with TRDD3 identical over 9 bases. Germline trimming cut 2 bases from V and 7 bases from J; bases unmatched to any gene: 29. This CDR3 is built from 22 residues. In germline, CDR1 is TSWWSYY, CDR2 QGS. For the CDR3, the DNA is TGTGCTCTTGGGGAAGAGAGTCGGCGGCGGGAACTGGGGGAGCCCTTTGGTCCTAAACTCATCTTT. It translates to CALGEESRRRELGEPFGPKLIF.

A few counts support this clone. A far larger clone differs by one base, so this is likely a read error. Other DNA sequences in this sample translate to the same CDR3. V is TRDV2 and J is TRDJ1; the D gene is possibly TRDD3 (6 bases). The CDR3 has 14 amino acids. The V end lost 3 bases, the J end lost 4 bases, and 14 bases lay between the germline ends. The germline V gene has CDR1 GEAIGNYY and CDR2 EKD. The chain's CDR3 is CACDLGGDVDKLIF. DNA of the CDR3: TGTGCCTGTGACCTGGGAGGGGATGTCGATAAACTCATCTTT.

With respect to this clone: One base separates it from a far larger clone, so it is likely a read error. Other DNA sequences in this sample translate to the same CDR3. The V gene call is TRDV2, and the J gene call is absent; the table's D call, TRDD3, has no DNA check behind it. Looked up from germline, CDR1 is GEAIGNYY and CDR2 is EKD. This CDR3 spans 21 amino acids. The CDR3 nucleotides read TGTGCCTGTGACACGGCGTACTGGGGGATAGACTCCCCTATCGACACCGATAAGCTCATCTTT. The encoded protein is CACDTAYWGIDSPIDTDKLIF.

The chain recombines TRDV1 with TRDJ1; the D gene is possibly TRDD2 (5 bases). No J gene is reported in TCRdb; it was inferred here by comparing the DNA with germline. V gave up 5 bases and J gave up 1 base, with 17 bases separating them. The CDR3 extends over 16 amino acids. The V gene's germline CDR1 is TSWWSYY and CDR2 QGS. This CDR3 is CALGNFPARVTDKLIF. CDR3 nucleotides: TGTGCTCTTGGGAACTTCCCAGCTCGGGTCACCGATAAACTCATCTTT.

For this clone: TCRdb shows a much larger clone's protein in place of this DNA's translation, and the two differ at residue 15, likely through a read error; the protein shown is translated from the DNA. This chain connects TRDV1 to TRDJ1, with a weak D call TRDD2 (9 bases). The J gene, left out of TCRdb, was set here by checking the DNA against germline. The CDR3 sequence is 24 residues long. In germline, CDR1 is TSWWSYY, CDR2 QGS. V lost 3 bases, J lost 0 bases, and 38 bases lay in between. The CDR3 DNA is TGTGCTCTTGGGGATGCGCTTCCTTCCTACCAGGTACTGGGGGGCTTCGGGTACACCGATAAACTCATCTTT. Protein sequence: CALGDALPSYQVLGGFGYTDKLIF.

This clone was seen a handful of times. A far larger clone is just one base off, so this is likely a read error. Different DNA sequences within this sample yield the same CDR3. The CDR3: CACDTGLGDSTDKLIF. CDR3 bases: TGTGCCTGTGACACCGGACTGGGGGACAGCACCGATAAACTCATCTTT. The chain combines TRDV2 with TRDJ1, with 9 bases aligning to TRDD3. Matching the DNA to germline supplied the J gene, which TCRdb does not give. CDR1 and CDR2 (germline): GEAIGNYY, EKD. V was clipped by 0 bases and J by 1 base; unmatched bases: 5. The CDR3 loop spans 16 amino acids.

In this sample, this clone turned up many times. J is TRDJ1 and V is TRDV1, with D unresolved. CDR3 length equals 16 residues. Looked up from germline, CDR1 is TSWWSYY and CDR2 is QGS. V lost 2 bases and J lost 0, with 13 bases in between. The CDR3 coding sequence is TGTGCTCTTGGGGAATACCCTAGGGAGTACACCGATAAACTCATCTTT. It is translated as CALGEYPREYTDKLIF.

This clone was counted between two and nine times. TCRdb attributes to this sequence the protein of a much larger clone, which differs from the DNA translation at residue 12; a read error is likely, and the protein displayed is translated from the DNA. This chain connects TRDV3 to TRDJ1; D is unclear. The J gene, absent from TCRdb, was called here by matching the DNA to germline. Germline-derived CDR1 and CDR2 are TVYSNPD and GDNSRS (reference sequence). The CDR3 covers 16 residues. The CDR3 DNA is TGTGCCTGCCGTCCTCTTGTGACAAGGTACACCCATAAACTCATCTTT. This codes for CACRPLVTRYTHKLIF.

This clone was detected a few times. TCRdb pairs this DNA with a much larger clone's protein that differs at residue 11, likely a read error; the protein shown was translated from the DNA. The V call is TRDV2, the J call TRDJ1; 11 nucleotides line up with TRDD3. No J gene is reported in TCRdb; it was inferred here by comparing the DNA with germline. Germline assignment: CDR1 GEAIGNYY and CDR2 EKD. V was pared by 0 bases and J by 3 bases, with 5 bases of the junction left unmatched. CDR3 length: 16 residues. CDR3 nucleotides: TGTGCCTGTGACACCCTGGGGGATACTTCCCCCGATAAACTCATCTTT. Translation gives CACDTLGDTSPDKLIF.

This clone occurred many times. The amino acid sequence in TCRdb belongs to a much larger clone and departs from this DNA's translation at residue 12, likely a sequencing read error; the sequence shown is translated from the DNA. The chain employs TRDV1 and TRDJ1, with D possibly called TRDD2 or TRDD3 (5 bases each). Germline CDR1 reads TSWWSYY; CDR2 reads QGS. The CDR3 sequence is 20 residues long. Trimming shortened V by 1 base and J by 4 bases, and 28 bases separated the two germline ends. The CDR3 loop reads CALGEPGALRSEGPSDKLIF. The CDR3, as DNA: TGTGCTCTTGGGGAACCGGGGGCCCTACGCTCCGAGGGGCCAAGCGATAAACTCATCTTT.

This clone was picked up a small number of times. A far larger clone is one nucleotide away, so this likely arose from a read error. Other DNA sequences in the same sample also yield this CDR3. The chain is built from TRDV1 and TRDJ1, with TRDD2 matching 8 bases. Matching the DNA to germline supplied the J gene, which TCRdb does not give. Germline CDR1 TSWWSYY, CDR2 QGS. CDR3 length: 22 residues. Here the CDR3 DNA reads TGTGCCCTTGTAACCATCTCACTTCCTACTTACTGGATGGGCTTTTACACCGATAAACTCATCTTT. This gives the protein CALVTISLPTYWMGFYTDKLIF.

Points on this clone: The protein TCRdb lists belongs to a much larger clone and differs from this DNA's translation at residue 15, which points to a read error; the protein shown is made from the DNA. This chain connects TRDV1 to TRDJ1, with D perhaps matching TRDD2 (6 bases). Germline CDR1 is TSWWSYY and CDR2 is QGS. CDR3 length: 16 amino acids. The CDR3 here is CALGDYCLPHTDKLTF. The CDR3 DNA sequence: TGTGCTCTTGGGGACTACTGCCTTCCACACACCGATAAACTCACCTTT.